The 5 T cell receptor beta chains below all came from one sample that was sequenced in a study of T cell repertoires in ileal Crohn's disease (dated 2019 in TCRdb). Libraries were prepared through the immunoSEQ multiplex PCR assay. TCRdb stores this immuneACCESS table with in-frame sequences only. Part of the clones is absent; in the studies checked, under half of the shortfall reflects unresolved V genes, and no reason is known for the rest. A total of about 17,000 clones appear in this sample, about 70% of them only once. The ten largest clones capture over 3.5% of the sample. This sample's time point label indicates: inflamed ileum from the surgical specimen. The sequencing sample was made of ileal tissue. Receptors were obtained from an adult with Crohn's disease.

V and J are TRBV19 and TRBJ2-1; TRBD2 matches at 9 bases. There are 15 residues in the CDR3. V lost 2 bases, J lost 8 bases, and 7 bases stayed unmatched. Germline loops: CDR1 LNHDA, CDR2 SQIVND (reference sequence). The CDR3 DNA is TGTGCCAGTAGTATATGGTCTAGCGGGAAATATGAGCAGTTCTTC. This codes for CASSIWSSGKYEQFF.

This clone appeared a few times. J is TRBJ2-7 and V is TRBV4-3; either TRBD1 or TRBD2 may fit D (5 bases each). Trimming stripped 1 base from V and 0 bases from J, with 10 bases between. Germline V CDR1 and CDR2: LGHNA, YSLEER. The CDR3 loop spans 15 amino acids. The CDR3 nucleotides read TGCGCCAGCAGCCAAGTGGCAGGGAGCTCCTACGAGCAGTACTTC. Translation gives CASSQVAGSSYEQYF.

This rearrangement joins TRBV29-1 to TRBJ1-1, with unresolved D. V shed 4 bases and J shed 4 bases, with 10 bases lying between them. The CDR3 is 12 residues long. Per the germline V gene, CDR1 is SQVTM and CDR2 is ANQGSEA. The CDR3 protein is CSVVMLGTEAFF. In DNA form, the CDR3 reads TGCAGCGTTGTTATGCTGGGCACTGAAGCTTTCTTT. Based on the CDR3 plus reference TRBV29-1 and TRBJ1-1, the full variable domain is SAVISQKPSRDICQRGTSLTIQCQVDSQVTMMFWYRQQPGQSLTLIATANQGSEATYESGFVIDKFPISRPNLTFSTLTVSNMSPEDSSIYLCSVVMLGTEAFFGQGTRLTVV.

V usage is TRBV5-6 and J usage is TRBJ2-7; 11 bases map to TRBD1. Per the germline V gene, CDR1 is SGHDT and CDR2 is YYEEEE. The trim removed 3 bases at V and 4 bases at J, leaving 6 bases unmatched. The CDR3 is made up of 15 amino acids. DNA for the CDR3: TGTGCCAGCAGCTCCAGGACAGGGGGCTCGTACGAGCAGTACTTC. Amino acids: CASSSRTGGSYEQYF.

This chain joins TRBV4-2 and TRBJ2-2, with a possible D match to TRBD2 (6 bases). This CDR3 region has 15 residues. V lost 3 bases, J lost 2 bases, and 10 bases lay in between. The germline CDR1 and CDR2 sequences are LGHNA and YNFKEQ. The CDR3 reads CASSHSGDNTGELFF. In nucleotides, the CDR3 is TGTGCCAGCAGCCACTCGGGGGACAACACCGGGGAGCTGTTTTTT.